The entry that follows covers one T cell receptor (beta chain) sequence. The target antigen is unknown. The record originates from a study of cytotoxic CD8 clonotypes in ibrutinib-treated CLL. Study-level background: Over 9 relapsed/refractory, roughly 15 treatment-naive; roughly 18 IGHV unmutated. Response samples followed a median approximately 13 months of treatment, range 6 to 36.

General study points: Clonality was higher at ibrutinib response and returned toward baseline at progression.

Depth targeted 1 in 200,000 to 1 in 1 million T cells, averaging 10x coverage per clonotype. The protocol was immunoSEQ multiplex PCR, while the TCRdb copy is restricted to in-frame clones and leaves out a portion. The sample includes over 200,000 clones, just under 80% seen only once; the top ten take roughly 10%. Here the sequenced sample was PBMCs, taken after 12 months of ibrutinib treatment. The clonotype originates from a human donor with chronic lymphocytic leukemia.

CDR3 DNA sequence: TGCGCCAGCAGCCTGGACGGAATCACAGATACGCAGTATTTT. It is translated as CASSLDGITDTQYF. The chain joins TRBV5-1 to TRBJ2-3; D gene ambiguous. Between the trimmed V and J ends, which lost 4 bases and 2 bases, there was a span of 11 bases. Germline V gene lookup returns CDR1 SGHRS and CDR2 YFSETQ. The CDR3 runs to 14 residues.